This T cell receptor (beta chain) was sequenced in a study of shared clonotypes between healthy human individuals. Germline CDR1 reads SGHTA; CDR2 reads FQGNSA. The V gene lost 5 bases and the J gene lost 5 bases, with 11 bases spanning the gap. CDR3 size: 13 residues. Profiling relied on immunoSEQ multiplex PCR, and the TCRdb table lists in-frame clones only, not all of them. This table holds around 530,000 clones, around 78% found once. Sequences were obtained from PBMCs. This chain connects TRBV7-2 to TRBJ2-3, with a possible D match to TRBD2 (5 bases). The receptor was isolated from a woman between 35 and 50 years old in good health. Some clones in this sample may be carry-over from other donors' samples. The CDR3 nucleotides are TGTGCCAGCAGCGCGGACTGGCAAGATACGCAGTATTTT. It translates to CASSADWQDTQYF.